This TCR beta chain was obtained from a study of blood T cell repertoires in COVID-19. Study-level background: The United States, Italy and Spain were the sources of the acute and convalescent COVID-19 samples. Nucleic acid was either cDNA or gDNA, and it came from T cells, B-cell-depleted T cells, or PBMCs.

The Seattle patients, enrolled during active infection, were followed longitudinally. The V gene's germline CDR1 is LNHDA and CDR2 SQIVND (reference sequence). This CDR3 spans 16 amino acids. Unmatched junction bases numbered 10, after V lost 4 bases and J lost 7 bases. In the original workflow: How many nucleated cells were present was estimated from reference gene primer amplification. Data came from immunoSEQ multiplex PCR; TCRdb stores just in-frame clones and leaves some out. V and J calls and clone size follow that table, whereas D and trimming were derived from the DNA. The table includes about 99,000 clones, roughly 79% detected once.

The rearrangement links TRBV19 to TRBJ2-2; TRBD1 matches at 9 bases. The TCR originated in an older man with COVID-19, enrolled during active disease. Input material: peripheral blood. The CDR3 DNA reads as TGTGCCAGTAGTAACCCCCGGACAGGGGTAAGCGGGGAGCTGTTTTTT. This gives the protein CASSNPRTGVSGELFF.